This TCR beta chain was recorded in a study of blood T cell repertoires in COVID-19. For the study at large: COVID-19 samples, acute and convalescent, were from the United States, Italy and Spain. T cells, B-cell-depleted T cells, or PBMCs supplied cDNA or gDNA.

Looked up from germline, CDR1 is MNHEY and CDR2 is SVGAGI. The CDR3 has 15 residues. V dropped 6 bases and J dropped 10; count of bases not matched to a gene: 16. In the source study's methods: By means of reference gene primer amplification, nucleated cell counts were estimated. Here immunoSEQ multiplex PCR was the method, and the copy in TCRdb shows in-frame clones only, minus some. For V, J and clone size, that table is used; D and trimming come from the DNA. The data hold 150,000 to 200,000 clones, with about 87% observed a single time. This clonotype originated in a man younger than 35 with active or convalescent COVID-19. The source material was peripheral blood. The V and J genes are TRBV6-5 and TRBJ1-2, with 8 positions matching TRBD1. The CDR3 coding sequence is TGTGCCAGCAGGGGGAACCGGGACAGGCCTTTGTCCTACACCTTC. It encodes CASRGNRDRPLSYTF.